These 10 T cell receptor beta chains came from one sample sequenced in a study of human T cells and chemical hapten exposure. Each CDR3 protein is one row after TCRdb ran MiXCR on the RACE reads. The sample holds under 200,000 distinct CDR3 sequences, around 15% seen once. Indicated time point: patch test 1, 2 weeks after DPC sensitization. Treatment in this sample: therapeutic diphenylcyclopropenone sensitization with weekly scalp DPC. Sequencing used whole blood, obtained in connection with sensitization to the hapten diphenylcyclopropenone (DPC). Receptors originate from a woman aged 25-40 years with alopecia areata. Some clones in this sample may be carry-over from other donors' samples.

V usage is TRBV5-1 and J usage is TRBJ2-5; 8 nucleotides align to TRBD1. The CDR3 has 13 amino acids. The germline gives CDR1 SGHRS, CDR2 YFSETQ. With V trimmed by 4 bases and J by 5 bases, 4 bases remained unmatched. For the CDR3, the DNA is TGCGCCAGCAGCGAGGACAGGGTGGAGACCCAGTACTTC. Translation gives CASSEDRVETQYF.

There are many counts of this clonotype. V is TRBV9 and J is TRBJ2-7; D unclear. The CDR3 spans 14 residues. Trimming removed 0 bases at V and 0 bases at J, with 7 bases between. Germline V gene lookup returns CDR1 SGDLS and CDR2 YYNGEE. The CDR3 DNA reads as TGTGCCAGCAGCGTAGTCGGCGGCTCCTACGAGCAGTACTTC. As protein: CASSVVGGSYEQYF.

This clonotype was found a few times. The chain carries TRBV5-4 and TRBJ1-1, with a possible D match to TRBD1 (5 bases). This CDR3 has 15 amino acids. Germline lookup yields CDR1 SGHNT and CDR2 YYREEE (reference sequence). V was shortened by 5 bases and J by 1 base, with 15 bases between the two germline ends. The CDR3 is CASRRGGDRNTEAFF. The CDR3 coding sequence is TGTGCCAGCAGACGCGGGGGGGATCGGAACACTGAAGCTTTCTTT.

The DNA of the CDR3 is TGCAGCACGGGGACGGGGTATGGCTACACCTTC. It specifies CSTGTGYGYTF. The rearrangement joins TRBV29-1 to TRBJ1-2; D is perhaps TRBD1 (5 bases). The CDR3 spans 11 residues. Trimming stripped 8 bases from V and 5 bases from J, with 12 bases between. Per the germline V gene, CDR1 is SQVTM and CDR2 is ANQGSEA. The variable domain in full, with the rest retrieved from reference TRBV29-1 and TRBJ1-2, is SAVISQKPSRDICQRGTSLTIQCQVDSQVTMMFWYRQQPGQSLTLIATANQGSEATYESGFVIDKFPISRPNLTFSTLTVSNMSPEDSSIYLCSTGTGYGYTFGSGTRLTVV.

There are many counts of this clonotype. In DNA, the CDR3 is TGCGCCAGCAGCTTGGCCGACAGGGAGAATTCACCCCTCCACTTT. Its protein product is CASSLADRENSPLHF. The chain has TRBV5-1 and TRBJ1-6, with 7 bases lining up with TRBD1. Germline CDR1 reads SGHRS; CDR2 reads YFSETQ. The V gene end was trimmed by 0 bases and the J gene end by 7 bases; junction bases not matched to a gene: 4. This CDR3 comprises 15 residues. Supplemented by reference TRBV5-1 and TRBJ1-6, the full variable domain reads KAGVTQTPRYLIKTRGQQVTLSCSPISGHRSVSWYQQTPGQGLQFLFEYFSETQRNKGNFPGRFSGRQFSNSRSEMNVSTLELGDSALYLCASSLADRENSPLHFGNGTRLTVT.

This clonotype was detected ten times or more. V and J are TRBV7-9 and TRBJ2-1, with TRBD2 as a possible D gene (5 bases). Germline loops: CDR1 SEHNR, CDR2 FQNEAQ (reference sequence). This CDR3 region has 17 residues. V lost 4 bases and J 3 bases, leaving 19 bases between the germline ends. The CDR3 protein is CASSSIRLAVSYNEQFF. In DNA form, the CDR3 reads TGTGCCAGCAGCTCCATCAGGCTAGCCGTCAGCTACAATGAGCAGTTCTTC. Supplemented by reference TRBV7-9 and TRBJ2-1, the full variable domain reads DTGVSQNPRHKITKRGQNVTFRCDPISEHNRLYWYRQTLGQGPEFLTYFQNEAQLEKSRLLSDRFSAERPKGSFSTLEIQRTEQGDSAMYLCASSSIRLAVSYNEQFFGPGTRLTVL.

This clonotype was observed a few times. CDR3 in amino acids: CSAMGTLLAYEQYF. CDR3 nucleotides: TGCAGTGCTATGGGGACACTTTTGGCCTACGAGCAGTACTTC. V and J are TRBV20-1 and TRBJ2-7, with TRBD1 as a possible D gene (6 bases). This CDR3 spans 14 amino acids. Trimming left V 4 bases short and J 2 bases short, with 15 bases between. In germline, CDR1 is DFQATT, CDR2 SNEGSKA (reference sequence).

This clonotype was picked up a small number of times. V and J are TRBV20-1 and TRBJ1-4, with D unresolved. Trimming left V 3 bases short and J 0 bases short, with 5 bases between. CDR3 length equals 13 residues. Germline CDR1 reads DFQATT; CDR2 reads SNEGSKA (reference sequence). CDR3 nucleotide sequence: TGCAGTGCTAGCCAGGCAACTAATGAAAAACTGTTTTTT. As protein: CSASQATNEKLFF.

This clonotype was seen ten or more times. This chain joins TRBV7-9 and TRBJ2-3; D call uncertain. The V and J ends lost 0 bases and 1 base respectively, with 2 bases between them. The CDR3 consists of 13 residues. Germline V gene lookup returns CDR1 SEHNR and CDR2 FQNEAQ (reference sequence). CDR3 in amino acids: CASSLARTDTQYF. CDR3 coding DNA: TGTGCCAGCAGCTTAGCCCGCACAGATACGCAGTATTTT.

The sample holds a few counts of this clonotype. This sequence joins TRBV30 and TRBJ1-1, with D unclear. This CDR3 spans 15 amino acids. The germline V gene has CDR1 GTSNPN and CDR2 SVGIG (reference sequence). V was clipped by 0 bases and J by 1 base, with 12 bases between them. The CDR3 reads CAWSVRAVPNTEAFF. CDR3 sequence (DNA): TGTGCCTGGAGTGTACGGGCAGTACCGAACACTGAAGCTTTCTTT.